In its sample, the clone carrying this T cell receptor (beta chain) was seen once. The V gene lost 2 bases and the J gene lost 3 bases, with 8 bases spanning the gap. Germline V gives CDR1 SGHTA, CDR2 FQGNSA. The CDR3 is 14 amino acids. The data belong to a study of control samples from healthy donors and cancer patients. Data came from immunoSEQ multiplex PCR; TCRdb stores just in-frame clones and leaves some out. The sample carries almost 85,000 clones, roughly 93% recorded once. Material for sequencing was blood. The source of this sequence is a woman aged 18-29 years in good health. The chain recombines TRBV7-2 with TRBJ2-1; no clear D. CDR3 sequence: CASSLTAIYNEQFF. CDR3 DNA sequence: TGTGCCAGCAGCTTAACCGCAATCTACAATGAGCAGTTCTTC.